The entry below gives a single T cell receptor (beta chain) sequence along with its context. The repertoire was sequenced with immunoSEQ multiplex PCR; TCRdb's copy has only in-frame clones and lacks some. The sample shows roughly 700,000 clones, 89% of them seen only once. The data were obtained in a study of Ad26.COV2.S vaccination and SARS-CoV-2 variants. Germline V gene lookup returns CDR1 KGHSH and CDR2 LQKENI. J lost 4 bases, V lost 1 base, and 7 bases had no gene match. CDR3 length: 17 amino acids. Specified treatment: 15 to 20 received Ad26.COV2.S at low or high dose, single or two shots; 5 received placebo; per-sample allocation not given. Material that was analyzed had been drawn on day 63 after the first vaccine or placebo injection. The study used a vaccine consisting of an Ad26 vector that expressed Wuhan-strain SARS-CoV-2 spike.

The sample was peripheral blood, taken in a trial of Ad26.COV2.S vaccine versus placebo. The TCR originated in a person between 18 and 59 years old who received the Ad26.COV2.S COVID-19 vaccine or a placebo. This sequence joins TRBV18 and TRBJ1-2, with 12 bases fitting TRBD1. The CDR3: CASSPQNAGQGAYGYTF. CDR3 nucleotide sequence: TGTGCCAGCTCACCACAAAATGCGGGACAGGGGGCCTATGGCTACACCTTC.